The 30 T cell receptor beta chains listed next were all sequenced from one sample in a study of blood T cell repertoires in COVID-19. Profiling relied on immunoSEQ multiplex PCR, and the TCRdb table lists in-frame clones only, not all of them. The table has about 190,000 clones, around 80% seen once. Input material: peripheral blood. The receptors were sampled from a human donor in a cohort sampled during active COVID-19.

The V gene is TRBV6-6, the J gene TRBJ2-5; 9 bases match TRBD1. This CDR3 is built from 13 residues. The germline gives CDR1 MNHNY, CDR2 SVGAGI (reference sequence). V shed 11 bases and J 5 bases; nucleotides not matched to a gene: 9. CDR3 DNA sequence: TGTGCCGTACACAGGGGGCCCATGGAGACCCAGTACTTC. Translated: CAVHRGPMETQYF.

This clone was picked up many times. The chain couples TRBV7-6 to TRBJ2-6, with 7 bases lining up with TRBD1. V shed 5 bases and J 7 bases; nucleotides not matched to a gene: 14. Germline CDR1 is SGHVS and CDR2 is FNYEAQ. The CDR3 has 17 residues. DNA of the CDR3: TGTGCCAGCAGCCCTCGGGAAGGGGGCGCGTATGCCAACGTCCTGACTTTC. Translating gives CASSPREGGAYANVLTF.

The chain combines TRBV3-1 (or the pseudogene TRBV3-2) with TRBJ1-3; D is perhaps TRBD1 (5 bases). The germline V and J ends were trimmed by 1 base and 8 bases, with 9 bases remaining between them. The CDR3 covers 13 residues. In germline, CDR1 is LGHDT, CDR2 YNNKEL (reference sequence). The CDR3 here is CASSQVAGDTIYF. CDR3 bases: TGTGCCAGCAGCCAAGTTGCGGGGGACACCATATATTTT.

In its sample, this clone was seen once. The J gene is TRBJ2-3, the V gene TRBV27; no firm D call. The CDR3 loop spans 13 amino acids. V lost 6 bases and J 1 base, leaving 8 bases between the germline ends. Germline V CDR1 and CDR2: MNHEY, SMNVEV (reference sequence). The CDR3 region has the DNA TGTGCCAGCAGCCGCGATCGCACAGATACGCAGTATTTT. It encodes CASSRDRTDTQYF.

V usage is TRBV5-1 and J usage is TRBJ2-1; the match to TRBD2 covers 12 bases. Germline CDR1 and CDR2: SGHRS and YFSETQ. This CDR3 has 15 amino acids. Losses at the gene ends were 4 bases for V and 3 bases for J; bases not matched to a gene: 2. CDR3 sequence (DNA): TGCGCCAGCAGCCCGACTAGCGGGGGCTACAATGAGCAGTTCTTC. Its protein product is CASSPTSGGYNEQFF.

This clone was detected only once. The chain couples TRBV30 to TRBJ1-2; perhaps TRBD1 as D (6 bases). The V gene's germline CDR1 is GTSNPN and CDR2 SVGIG (reference sequence). V was clipped by 4 bases and J by 5 bases, with 14 bases between them. CDR3 length: 13 amino acids. CDR3 coding DNA: TGTGCCTGGAACGACAGGCAGAATTATGGCTACACCTTC. Protein: CAWNDRQNYGYTF.

This rearrangement joins TRBV7-9 to TRBJ1-2; TRBD1 agrees at 7 bases. The germline V gene encodes CDR1 SEHNR and CDR2 FQNEAQ (reference sequence). This CDR3 has 15 amino acids. The trim removed 0 bases at V and 6 bases at J, leaving 7 bases unmatched. CDR3 sequence reads: CASSLADRREHGYTF. The CDR3 DNA reads TGTGCCAGCAGCTTAGCGGACAGGAGGGAACATGGCTACACCTTC.

The CDR3 DNA is TGTGCCAGCAGCGTACTAGCGGTAAGCTACGAGCAGTACTTC. Protein sequence: CASSVLAVSYEQYF. The genes are TRBV7-2 and TRBJ2-7; TRBD2 matches at 8 bases. The CDR3 consists of 14 residues. Looked up from germline, CDR1 is SGHTA and CDR2 is FQGNSA. V lost 5 bases and J lost 3; bases outside the gene matches: 6.

This chain uses TRBV24-1 with TRBJ2-1; 7 bases align to TRBD2. V lost 6 bases, J lost 0 bases, and 4 bases stayed unmatched. Germline-derived CDR1 and CDR2 are KGHDR and SFDVKD. CDR3 length equals 15 residues. The CDR3, as DNA: TGTGCCACCAGTTCGGGGGGTAGCTCCTACAATGAGCAGTTCTTC. Encoded protein: CATSSGGSSYNEQFF.

This chain connects TRBV9 to TRBJ2-5, with TRBD2 matching over 7 bases. The CDR3 totals 15 residues. Germline-derived CDR1 and CDR2 are SGDLS and YYNGEE. V was pared by 0 bases and J by 4 bases, with 6 bases of the junction left unmatched. This chain's CDR3 is CASSVGPGGLETQYF. In DNA form, the CDR3 reads TGTGCCAGCAGCGTAGGCCCGGGGGGATTAGAGACCCAGTACTTC.

This clone was seen once. This sequence joins TRBV6-2 or TRBV6-3 and TRBJ2-1; 7 positions match TRBD2. The germline V gene encodes CDR1 MNHEY and CDR2 SVGEGT. The V segment lost 2 bases and the J segment 3 bases; nucleotides outside the gene matches: 4. The CDR3 has 15 residues. CDR3 sequence (DNA): TGTGCCAGCAGTTACGAGCGGGGCGGCTACAATGAGCAGTTCTTC. Protein sequence: CASSYERGGYNEQFF.

This clone was seen a handful of times. This chain links TRBV2 with TRBJ1-2, with 7 bases identical to TRBD1. Germline V lookup: CDR1 SNHLY, CDR2 FYNNEI. V gave up 2 bases and J gave up 4 bases; unmatched junction bases: 7. This CDR3 comprises 15 residues. The CDR3: CASSESATGTYGYTF. CDR3 coding DNA: TGTGCCAGCAGTGAATCGGCGACAGGGACCTATGGCTACACCTTC.

The chain combines TRBV5-5 with TRBJ2-3, with TRBD2 matching 8 bases. V trimming: 0 bases; J trimming: 3 bases; junction bases outside the gene matches: 6. CDR3 length: 16 amino acids. Looked up from germline, CDR1 is SGHKS and CDR2 is YYEKEE (reference sequence). The CDR3 here is CASSLEGAGVTDTQYF. CDR3 in DNA: TGTGCCAGCAGCTTGGAGGGAGCGGGAGTGACAGATACGCAGTATTTT.

The V call is TRBV11-3, the J call TRBJ2-7; D possibly corresponds to TRBD1 (5 bases). Trimming left V 2 bases short and J 5 bases short, with 7 bases between. The CDR3 extends over 12 amino acids. Looked up from germline, CDR1 is SGHNT and CDR2 is YENEEA. The CDR3 here is CASSLSGNEQYF. CDR3 sequence (DNA): TGTGCCAGCAGCTTATCAGGGAACGAGCAGTACTTC.

The chain recombines TRBV7-2 with TRBJ2-5; TRBD1 agrees at 8 bases. The CDR3 runs to 16 residues. Germline V gene data show CDR1 as SGHTA and CDR2 as FQGNSA. The junction had 12 bases not matched to a gene; V was cut back by 4 bases and J by 5 bases. CDR3 loop: CASSWGPQGARETQYF. The CDR3 nucleotides read TGTGCCAGCAGCTGGGGACCGCAGGGGGCCCGGGAGACCCAGTACTTC.

The sample holds one count of this clone. This chain links TRBV5-4 with TRBJ1-2, with TRBD1 matching 8 bases. This CDR3 has 12 amino acids. Germline trimming cut 4 bases from V and 8 bases from J; bases unmatched to any gene: 4. CDR1 and CDR2 (germline): SGHNT, YYREEE (reference sequence). The DNA of the CDR3 is TGTGCCAGCAGCACAGGGGGTGCGGGCTACACCTTC. Translation gives CASSTGGAGYTF.

The rearrangement joins TRBV19 to TRBJ1-2; 7 nucleotides agree with TRBD1. Per germline, CDR1 LNHDA and CDR2 SQIVND (reference sequence). CDR3 length: 14 residues. The J segment lost 2 bases and the V segment lost 4 bases, leaving 4 bases of the junction unmatched. The CDR3 protein is CASSRPGQNYGYTF. In nucleotides, the CDR3 is TGTGCCAGTAGTAGGCCGGGACAGAACTATGGCTACACCTTC.

The rearrangement links TRBV19 to TRBJ1-5; unclear D gene. V was clipped by 2 bases and J by 3 bases, with 14 bases between them. The CDR3 is made up of 16 amino acids. The germline CDR1 and CDR2 sequences are LNHDA and SQIVND (reference sequence). The CDR3 spells CASSISSPLNNQPQHF. CDR3 DNA: TGTGCCAGTAGTATAAGTTCTCCACTGAACAATCAGCCCCAGCATTTT. The full variable domain, completed using reference TRBV19 and TRBJ1-5, is DGGITQSPKYLFRKEGQNVTLSCEQNLNHDAMYWYRQDPGQGLRLIYYSQIVNDFQKGDIAEGYSVSREKKESFPLTVTSAQKNPTAFYLCASSISSPLNNQPQHFGDGTRLSIL.

This CDR3 reads CASSGGPGGYEQFF. The CDR3 coding sequence is TGTGCCAGCAGCGGGGGACCCGGGGGGTATGAGCAGTTCTTC. The chain links TRBV9 to TRBJ2-1; 7 bases align to TRBD2. Germline CDR1 is SGDLS and CDR2 is YYNGEE. Trimming cost V 3 bases and J 8 bases; bases outside gene matches: 8. This CDR3 has 14 amino acids. The variable domain in full, with the rest retrieved from reference TRBV9 and TRBJ2-1, is DSGVTQTPKHLITATGQRVTLRCSPRSGDLSVYWYQQSLDQGLQFLIQYYNGEERAKGNILERFSAQQFPDLHSELNLSSLELGDSALYFCASSGGPGGYEQFFGPGTRLTVL.

J is TRBJ1-1 and V is TRBV29-1; D unresolved. The CDR3 runs 11 residues. V lost 4 bases to trimming and J lost 1 base, with 4 bases between them. The germline V gene encodes CDR1 SQVTM and CDR2 ANQGSEA. The CDR3 DNA follows: TGCAGCGTTGCTTGGAACACTGAAGCTTTCTTT. This gives the protein CSVAWNTEAFF.

The chain joins TRBV9 to TRBJ2-3; TRBD1 agrees at 9 bases. Germline V lookup: CDR1 SGDLS, CDR2 YYNGEE. After removal of 4 bases from V and 2 bases from J, the junction contained 5 bases not matched to a gene. The CDR3 consists of 15 residues. The chain's CDR3 is CASSPDRGSTDTQYF. The CDR3 DNA is TGTGCCAGCAGCCCGGACAGGGGTTCCACAGATACGCAGTATTTT.

The chain combines TRBV12-3 or TRBV12-4 with TRBJ1-1; D not resolved. V lost 6 bases and J 3 bases, leaving 11 bases between the germline ends. CDR3 length: 13 amino acids. CDR3: CASRVGRDTEAFF. The CDR3 nucleotides are TGTGCCAGCAGGGTAGGGAGGGACACTGAAGCTTTCTTT.

The chain recombines TRBV5-1 with TRBJ1-1; 7 nucleotides agree with TRBD1. The CDR3 totals 13 residues. The ends lost 7 bases at V and 8 bases at J; junction bases unmatched: 11. Germline CDR1 reads SGHRS; CDR2 reads YFSETQ. CDR3 sequence (DNA): TGCGCCAGCTGGGACGCAGGGGGAAGGGAAGCTTTCTTT. Amino acid sequence: CASWDAGGREAFF.

CDR3 nucleotide sequence: TGCGCCAGCAGCTTGGCCTGGACAGGGGGGAGCTACACCTTC. Its translation: CASSLAWTGGSYTF. The J gene is TRBJ1-2, the V gene TRBV5-1, with TRBD1 matching 10 bases. V was clipped by 0 bases and J by 9 bases; unmatched bases: 5. The CDR3 loop spans 14 amino acids. CDR1 and CDR2 from the germline V gene are SGHRS and YFSETQ.

The J gene is TRBJ2-3, the V gene TRBV7-8; 9 bases map to TRBD2. The germline CDR1 and CDR2 sequences are SGHVS and FQNEAQ. The CDR3 totals 16 residues. V was pared by 7 bases and J by 4 bases, with 12 bases of the junction left unmatched. The CDR3 nucleotides are TGTGCCAGCACCCAAGGGTCTAGCGGGGTCTCAGATACGCAGTATTTT. It codes for CASTQGSSGVSDTQYF.

This clone is a singleton in its sample. This chain connects TRBV2 to TRBJ2-5; 9 bases map to TRBD1. Germline lookup yields CDR1 SNHLY and CDR2 FYNNEI. Trimming at V came to 5 bases and at J to 4 bases, leaving 5 bases not matched to a gene. CDR3 length: 14 amino acids. This CDR3 is CASSLDRGGETQYF. CDR3 DNA sequence: TGTGCCAGCAGTTTGGACAGGGGTGGAGAGACCCAGTACTTC.

The chain employs TRBV7-8 and TRBJ1-2; TRBD1 agrees at 7 bases. With 4 bases clipped from V and 10 bases from J, the junction kept 6 bases outside the gene matches. Germline assignment: CDR1 SGHVS and CDR2 FQNEAQ. This CDR3 has 12 amino acids. DNA of the CDR3: TGTGCCAGCAGCTCGCGACAGGGCAACTACACCTTC. Protein sequence: CASSSRQGNYTF.

The V call is TRBV5-3, the J call TRBJ1-2, with D hard to call. TRBV5-3 is an ORF for which the function is uncertain. The CDR3 covers 16 residues. V dropped 3 bases and J dropped 6 bases, with 21 bases sitting between them. The CDR3 nucleotides are TGTGCCAGAAGCTGGAGGAGTCTAAATCCCCGAGATGGCTACACCTTC. Translation: CARSWRSLNPRDGYTF.

The chain joins TRBV4-1 to TRBJ1-1; the D gene is possibly TRBD1 (5 bases). CDR1 MGHRA and CDR2 YSYEKL come from the germline V gene. CDR3 length: 17 amino acids. V gave up 4 bases and J gave up 2 bases, with 20 bases separating them. The CDR3 region has the DNA TGCGCCAGCAGCCCGGTCAGAATAATTAGGGGAAACACTGAAGCTTTCTTT. Its translation is CASSPVRIIRGNTEAFF.

V usage is TRBV6-8 and J usage is TRBJ1-2; 8 nucleotides match TRBD1. From germline, CDR1 is MNHGY and CDR2 SAAAGT. The trim removed 7 bases at V and 2 bases at J, leaving 9 bases unmatched. The CDR3 loop spans 15 amino acids. The DNA of the CDR3 is TGTGCCAGCAACGAAACAGGGGGATTAAACTATGGCTACACCTTC. This gives the protein CASNETGGLNYGYTF.